This is a list of T cell receptor beta chains from one sample in a study of control samples from healthy donors and cancer patients. TCRdb's copy holds only in-frame clones and misses some; the assay was immunoSEQ multiplex PCR. The table includes around 71,000 clones, about nine tenths detected once. The sequenced sample consisted of PBMCs. The receptors derive from a woman between 50 and 59 years old with colorectal cancer. CDR3s include the opening cysteine and the closing phenylalanine or tryptophan. D genes are given only for firm matches. Clone sizes are given selectively: once, few, many, or a class where the clone is expanded.

j_call: TRBJ2-7; d_call: -; clone_size: -; v_call: TRBV5-1; cdr3_nt: TGCGCCAGCAGCTTTCAAAGGGGGTACGAGCAGTACTTC; cdr3_aa: CASSFQRGYEQYF
j_call: TRBJ1-4; d_call: -; clone_size: -; v_call: TRBV6-2/TRBV6-3; cdr3_nt: TGTGCCAGCAGTAAAAACAGGGCTGCAACTAATGAAAAACTGTTTTTT; cdr3_aa: CASSKNRAATNEKLFF
j_call: TRBJ1-6; d_call: TRBD1; clone_size: once; v_call: TRBV19; cdr3_nt: TGTGCCAGTAGTGCGTCGGGACAGGGACTTTCACCCCTCCACTTT; cdr3_aa: CASSASGQGLSPLHF
j_call: TRBJ1-1; d_call: -; clone_size: -; v_call: TRBV5-1; cdr3_nt: TGCGCCAGCAGCTTGGACGGAGGGATCCCGGAGGGAGCTTTCTTT; cdr3_aa: CASSLDGGIPEGAFF
j_call: TRBJ2-3; d_call: TRBD1; clone_size: -; v_call: TRBV5-8; cdr3_nt: TGTGCCAGCAGCTTGGCAGTCAACAGGGGGTGGACAGATACGCAGTATTTT; cdr3_aa: CASSLAVNRGWTDTQYF
j_call: TRBJ2-6; d_call: TRBD2; clone_size: once; v_call: TRBV18; cdr3_nt: TGTGCCAGCTCACCTATCCAGGGACTAGCGGGAGGGCCCCCTGGGGCCAACGTCCTGACTTTC; cdr3_aa: CASSPIQGLAGGPPGANVLTF
j_call: TRBJ1-4; d_call: -; clone_size: -; v_call: TRBV19; cdr3_nt: TGTGCCAGTAGTATAGCCCAGGGTGCTAATGAAAAACTGTTTTTT; cdr3_aa: CASSIAQGANEKLFF
j_call: TRBJ1-1; d_call: -; clone_size: -; v_call: TRBV29-1; cdr3_nt: TGCAGCGTTCATATTGGGACACAGAACACTGAAGCTTTCTTT; cdr3_aa: CSVHIGTQNTEAFF
j_call: TRBJ1-1; d_call: TRBD1; clone_size: -; v_call: TRBV30; cdr3_nt: TGTGCCTGGAGTGGACAGGGGAGTGAAGCTTTCTTT; cdr3_aa: CAWSGQGSEAFF
j_call: TRBJ2-6; d_call: TRBD1; clone_size: -; v_call: TRBV13; cdr3_nt: TGTGCCAGCAGCCCAGAGGGACAGGGGGCCACTGGGGCCAACGTCCTGACTTTC; cdr3_aa: CASSPEGQGATGANVLTF
j_call: TRBJ1-5; d_call: TRBD1; clone_size: -; v_call: TRBV19; cdr3_nt: TGTGCCAGTAGTCAGGGGGCCGCAACTCGGGCCCGGCATTTT; cdr3_aa: CASSQGAATRARHF